This T cell receptor beta chain was recovered during a study of T cells in Graves' hyperthyroidism and ophthalmopathy. This clonotype came up a few times. The TCR beta CDR3 regions underwent amplification using RNA transcripts as the source. HTBI primers were employed in a first-round RT-PCR of the TCR CDR3. TCRdb called the multiplex PCR reads again in MiXCR, with one record for every CDR3 protein. The table has about 640,000 distinct CDR3 sequences, around 13% seen once. The germline CDR1 and CDR2 sequences are MNHEY and SMNVEV (reference sequence). The V end lost 2 bases, the J end lost 3 bases, and 11 bases lay between the germline ends. This CDR3 contains 14 residues.

The chain carries TRBV27 and TRBJ2-7; D unresolved. Material for sequencing was blood. The receptor comes from a woman aged 45-60 years with Graves' ophthalmopathy. Written as DNA, the CDR3 is TGTGCCAGCAGTTTAAATGAACGGTTCTACGAGCAGTACTTC. Amino acids: CASSLNERFYEQYF.